These 19 T cell receptor beta chains originate from one sample sequenced in a study of OX40 agonist ivuxolimab in advanced cancers. Method: immunoSEQ multiplex PCR; TCRdb's copy keeps in-frame clones and lacks some. The sample contains about 27,000 clones, about 85% of which appear only once. Source: CD4+ or CD8+ T cells sorted from blood, taken in a trial of the OX40 agonist ivuxolimab. The receptors derive from an adult with an advanced solid tumor such as melanoma, head and neck, liver or kidney cancer.

This clone was detected only a few times. The V call is TRBV11-2, the J call TRBJ1-1; D ambiguous. Germline CDR1 SGHAT, CDR2 FQNNGV. The CDR3 has 13 amino acids. The V end lost 5 bases, the J end lost 3 bases, and 10 bases lay between the germline ends. The CDR3 loop is CASSPERYTEAFF. DNA of the CDR3: TGTGCCAGCAGCCCCGAAAGGTACACTGAAGCTTTCTTT.

The chain employs TRBV9 and TRBJ2-7, with TRBD2 matching over 8 bases. The germline V gene encodes CDR1 SGDLS and CDR2 YYNGEE. There are 15 residues in the CDR3. The J segment lost 3 bases and the V segment lost 0 bases, leaving 5 bases of the junction unmatched. The CDR3 here is CASSVGGLAIYEQYF. The CDR3 bases are TGTGCCAGCAGCGTAGGTGGACTAGCAATCTACGAGCAGTACTTC.

The chain is built from TRBV27 and TRBJ2-1; TRBD1 aligns across 7 bases. Germline V CDR1 and CDR2: MNHEY, SMNVEV (reference sequence). V gave up 5 bases and J gave up 7 bases; unmatched junction bases: 8. The CDR3 sequence is 14 residues long. The CDR3 loop reads CASSPTGSWNEQFF. CDR3 DNA: TGTGCCAGCAGTCCGACAGGGTCTTGGAATGAGCAGTTCTTC.

The chain carries TRBV28 and TRBJ2-5; D remains ambiguous. Germline lookup yields CDR1 MDHEN and CDR2 SYDVKM. The CDR3 length is 17 residues. V lost 6 bases to trimming and J lost 7 bases, with 27 bases between them. This CDR3 reads CASSSLVFSSARWTQYF. CDR3 bases: TGTGCCAGCAGCAGTTTAGTTTTTTCGTCGGCTCGTTGGACCCAGTACTTC.

This chain links TRBV5-1 with TRBJ1-1; 8 bases match TRBD1. This CDR3 is built from 14 residues. Germline CDR1 SGHRS, CDR2 YFSETQ. V trimming: 7 bases; J trimming: 1 base; junction bases outside the gene matches: 6. CDR3 amino acids: CASRYGTGNTEAFF. Written as DNA, the CDR3 is TGCGCCAGCCGCTACGGGACAGGGAACACTGAAGCTTTCTTT.

This chain joins TRBV5-6 and TRBJ1-6; D is possibly TRBD1 (5 bases). Looked up from germline, CDR1 is SGHDT and CDR2 is YYEEEE. V was cut by 4 bases and J by 2 bases, with 16 bases left in between. This CDR3 is 17 amino acids long. The CDR3 sequence: CASSVYPRGAYNSPLHF. The CDR3 DNA is TGTGCCAGCAGCGTATATCCGCGGGGCGCCTATAATTCACCCCTCCACTTT.

The rearrangement joins TRBV27 to TRBJ2-1, with D maybe TRBD2 (5 bases). Trimming removed 3 bases at V and 9 bases at J, with 12 bases between. Germline loops: CDR1 MNHEY, CDR2 SMNVEV (reference sequence). The CDR3 length is 13 residues. Here the CDR3 reads CASSLTARVEQFF. In DNA form, the CDR3 reads TGTGCCAGCAGTTTGACGGCGCGGGTTGAGCAGTTCTTC.

The genes are TRBV28 and TRBJ2-7; D not certain. Trimming took 1 base from V and 7 from J, leaving 5 bases between them. CDR1 MDHEN and CDR2 SYDVKM come from the germline V gene. This CDR3 region has 11 residues. Here the CDR3 DNA reads TGTGCCAGCAGTTTATCCTGGGAGCAGTACTTC. This translates into CASSLSWEQYF.

This chain joins TRBV11-1 and TRBJ2-1; D gene ambiguous. From germline, CDR1 is SGHAT and CDR2 FQDESV (reference sequence). This CDR3 comprises 15 residues. With 4 bases removed from V and 0 bases from J, the gap between germline ends came to 10 bases. This CDR3 is CASSYLFSSYNEQFF. The CDR3 DNA reads TGTGCCAGCAGCTACCTCTTCAGCTCCTACAATGAGCAGTTCTTC.

This clone was seen only once. V gene TRBV20-1 combines with J gene TRBJ1-5, with D unclear. V was cut by 6 bases and J by 3 bases, with 6 bases left in between. The CDR3 has 11 residues. Germline CDR1 DFQATT, CDR2 SNEGSKA (reference sequence). The CDR3 DNA follows: TGCAGTGCCGGACCCAATCAGCCCCAGCATTTT. It codes for CSAGPNQPQHF.

V and J are TRBV27 and TRBJ2-6, with D maybe TRBD2 (6 bases). Looked up from germline, CDR1 is MNHEY and CDR2 is SMNVEV (reference sequence). The length of the CDR3 is 15 residues. Trimming pared 5 bases from V and 4 bases from J, leaving 12 bases between. The CDR3 is CASSPGLSGANVLTF. CDR3 nucleotides: TGTGCCAGCAGTCCGGGACTGTCGGGGGCCAACGTCCTGACTTTC.

The chain employs TRBV19 and TRBJ1-5; D perhaps matches TRBD1 (5 bases). In germline, CDR1 is LNHDA, CDR2 SQIVND (reference sequence). The V end was cut by 4 bases, the J end by 6 bases, with 25 bases between. The CDR3 sequence is 18 residues long. CDR3 amino acids: CASSTTSSFTFRGQPQHF. CDR3 DNA sequence: TGTGCCAGTAGTACCACCTCTAGCTTCACTTTTAGGGGTCAGCCCCAGCATTTT.

The chain recombines TRBV7-9 with TRBJ1-2; D gene ambiguous. This CDR3 has 12 residues. Looked up from germline, CDR1 is SEHNR and CDR2 is FQNEAQ (reference sequence). V was trimmed by 1 base and J by 5 bases, leaving 5 bases between them. The CDR3 DNA sequence: TGTGCCAGCAGCTTAGAGGAGTATGGCTACACCTTC. Translated, it gives CASSLEEYGYTF.

The chain recombines TRBV6-5 with TRBJ1-6; TRBD1 might be the D (5 bases). The germline CDR1 and CDR2 sequences are MNHEY and SVGAGI. CDR3 size: 13 residues. V lost 4 bases and J lost 12, with 13 bases in between. The CDR3 loop reads CASSLFIGGPLHF. The CDR3, as DNA: TGTGCCAGCAGTTTGTTTATCGGGGGACCCCTCCACTTT.

The rearrangement uses TRBV7-2 and TRBJ2-7, with D unresolved. The CDR3 loop spans 12 amino acids. Germline assignment: CDR1 SGHTA and CDR2 FQGNSA. V lost 3 bases and J 0 bases, leaving 3 bases between the germline ends. The CDR3 DNA is TGTGCCAGCAGCTTCCTCTCCTACGAGCAGTACTTC. It is translated as CASSFLSYEQYF.

V usage is TRBV27 and J usage is TRBJ2-2, with D possibly being TRBD2 (6 bases). V was clipped by 4 bases and J by 6 bases, with 9 bases between them. The CDR3 extends over 13 amino acids. CDR1 and CDR2 (germline): MNHEY, SMNVEV (reference sequence). The CDR3 coding sequence is TGTGCCAGCAGTTCGGGAGCCCCCGGGGAGCTGTTTTTT. Translating gives CASSSGAPGELFF.

This chain connects TRBV29-1 to TRBJ2-7; 9 bases are a match to TRBD1. This CDR3 spans 15 amino acids. With 6 bases clipped from V and 5 bases from J, the junction kept 14 bases outside the gene matches. Germline-derived CDR1 and CDR2 are SQVTM and ANQGSEA. The DNA for the CDR3 is TGCAGCGTCGCTCCGGGACAGGGAGTCGGGAACGAGCAGTACTTC. Its protein is CSVAPGQGVGNEQYF.

The CDR3 here is CATSRDGTPVYNSPLHF. CDR3 coding DNA: TGTGCCACCAGCAGAGATGGGACACCGGTGTATAATTCACCCCTCCACTTT. V gene TRBV15 combines with J gene TRBJ1-6; D may be TRBD1 (6 bases). V lost 0 bases and J 4 bases, leaving 13 bases between the germline ends. The germline V gene encodes CDR1 LNHNV and CDR2 YYDKDF (reference sequence). The CDR3 spans 17 residues.

This chain links TRBV5-6 with TRBJ1-4, with D hard to call. CDR1 is SGHDT and CDR2 is YYEEEE in the germline V gene. V gave up 6 bases and J gave up 1 base, with 13 bases separating them. This CDR3 region has 15 residues. The CDR3 is CASTWWGGTNEKLFF. The CDR3 nucleotides read TGTGCCAGCACCTGGTGGGGAGGAACTAATGAAAAACTGTTTTTT.